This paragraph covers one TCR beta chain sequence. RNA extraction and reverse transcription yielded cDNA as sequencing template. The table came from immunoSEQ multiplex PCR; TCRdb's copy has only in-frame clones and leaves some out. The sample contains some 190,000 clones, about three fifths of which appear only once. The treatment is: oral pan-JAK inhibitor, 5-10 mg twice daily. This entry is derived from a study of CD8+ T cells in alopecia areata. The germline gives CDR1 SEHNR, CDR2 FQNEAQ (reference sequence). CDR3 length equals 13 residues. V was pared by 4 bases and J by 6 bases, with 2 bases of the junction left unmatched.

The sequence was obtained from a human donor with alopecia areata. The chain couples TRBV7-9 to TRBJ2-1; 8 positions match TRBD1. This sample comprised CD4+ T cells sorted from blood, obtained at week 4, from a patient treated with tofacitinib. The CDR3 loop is CASSSGQGNEQFF. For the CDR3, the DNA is TGTGCCAGCAGCTCCGGACAGGGCAATGAGCAGTTCTTC.